These 2 T cell receptor beta chains were sequenced from one sample in a study of T cell responses to AZD1222 COVID-19 vaccine. Profiled with immunoSEQ multiplex PCR; TCRdb holds only in-frame clones, not every one. In the table there are 100,000 to 150,000 clones, 70% to 90% of which are singletons. The sequencing used peripheral blood, collected on day 0 of AZD1222 vaccination. The source of these receptors is an adult in good health.

CDR3 loop: CASSYDGLGEGGELFF. The DNA of the CDR3 is TGTGCCAGCAGCTACGATGGGCTCGGGGAGGGCGGGGAGCTGTTTTTT. J is TRBJ2-2 and V is TRBV5-4; 7 nucleotides agree with TRBD2. J gave up 7 bases and V 3 bases, and 12 bases lay outside the gene matches. The CDR3 runs to 16 residues. CDR1 and CDR2 from the germline V gene are SGHNT and YYREEE (reference sequence).

This clone was seen only a few times. The chain couples TRBV4-2 to TRBJ2-5; D is unresolved. In germline, CDR1 is LGHNA, CDR2 YNFKEQ. Trimming took off 0 bases at V and 2 bases at J, with 4 bases between the two ends. The CDR3 has 13 amino acids. The CDR3 is CASSQDPQETQYF. CDR3 coding DNA: TGTGCCAGCAGCCAAGATCCACAAGAGACCCAGTACTTC.